This T cell receptor (beta chain) was observed in a study of cytomegalovirus exposure and HLA in healthy donors. 60 Vbeta and 13 Jbeta primers were used in PCR. Measured with immunoSEQ multiplex PCR; TCRdb has only the in-frame clones, and not every one. This sample has approximately 190,000 clones, with around 85% found just once. Notes on the study in general: Across HLA loci, a later analysis found differing TCR association rates, with DRB1 most and HLA-C fewest.

Trimming took 6 bases from V and 0 from J; bases not matched to a gene: 6. CDR1 is ENHRY, CDR2 SYGVKD, per germline. There are 16 residues in the CDR3. This clone was observed a few times. Its specificity is unknown. The clonotype was recovered from a middle-aged man in good health and CMV-seropositive. The rearrangement joins TRBV10-3 to TRBJ1-3; 9 nucleotides agree with TRBD1. What was sequenced was PBMCs. This CDR3 reads CAIRGQGRTSGNTIYF. CDR3 nucleotides: TGTGCCATCAGGGGACAGGGCCGAACCTCTGGAAACACCATATATTTT.